A selection of T cell receptor beta chains follows, all from one sample in a study of HIV-infected patients and healthy controls. MiXCR was run by TCRdb on the 5' RACE reads, yielding one entry per CDR3 protein. The sample yields 8,500 to 9,000 distinct CDR3 sequences, about 8.4% seen once. This specimen was blood, taken during antiretroviral therapy. These receptors all stem from an adult with HIV infection. The CDR3 runs from the conserved cysteine through the conserved F or W. Each record gives: V gene, D gene, clone size, J gene, CDR3 DNA, CDR3 protein. D genes are given only for firm matches. Some rows mark clone size as missing; the rest say once, few, many or name a class of expanded clone.

TRBV20-1,TRBD2,many,TRBJ2-2,TGCAGTGCTAGGCAACTAGCGGGAGGAACCGGGGAGCTGTTTTTT,CSARQLAGGTGELFF
TRBV20-1,.,.,TRBJ1-1,TGCAGTGCTAGAGAATTCTATGGTTTCTCTGAAGCTTTCTTT,CSAREFYGFSEAFF
TRBV24-1,.,.,TRBJ2-2,TGTGCCACCAGTGAGTCGATAACCGGGGAGCTGTTTTTT,CATSESITGELFF
TRBV30,.,many,TRBJ2-3,TGTGCCTCAACGCAGTATAGCACAGATACGCAGTATTTT,CASTQYSTDTQYF
TRBV6-1,TRBD1,.,TRBJ1-1,TGTGCCAGCACCCAATCGCATAGGGACAGGGGGCTGGGAACTGAAGCTTTCTTT,CASTQSHRDRGLGTEAFF
TRBV6-2/TRBV6-3,.,many,TRBJ2-2,TGTGCCAGCAGTTACCCGAAGGGAGAGGGAACCGGGGAGCTGTTTTTT,CASSYPKGEGTGELFF
TRBV28,.,medium-sized,TRBJ2-4,TGTGCCAGCAGTTCCCCGACGGAGAGGGCCAAAAACATTCAGTACTTC,CASSSPTERAKNIQYF
TRBV19,TRBD2,few,TRBJ2-1,TGTGCCAGTAGTATAGCCCCGCTAGCGGGAGGGCCGGTGTATGAGCAGTTCTTC,CASSIAPLAGGPVYEQFF
TRBV20-1,TRBD2,few,TRBJ2-3,TGCAGTGCTAGAGTCCCCGTCCCGAGCGGGGGGCCCACAGATACGCAGTATTTT,CSARVPVPSGGPTDTQYF
TRBV4-1,.,medium-sized,TRBJ2-7,TGCGCCAGCAGCCAATGGTACAGGGAGGGTTACGAGCAGTACTTC,CASSQWYREGYEQYF
TRBV7-2,.,medium-sized,TRBJ1-1,TGTGCCAGCAGCTTAGAAGTAGGAAACACTGAAGCTTTCTTT,CASSLEVGNTEAFF
TRBV27,.,.,TRBJ2-1,TGTGCCAGCAGTTTGGGAACGAGCTCCTACAATGAGCAGTTCTTC,CASSLGTSSYNEQFF
TRBV7-2,.,medium-sized,TRBJ2-1,TGTGCCAGCAGGAACGACCCGAGCTCCTACAATGAGCAGTTCTTC,CASRNDPSSYNEQFF
TRBV6-2/TRBV6-3,TRBD1,many,TRBJ2-6,TGTGCCAGTGCCCCGGGACAGGGTCTTTGGCCTGGGGCCAACGTCCTGACTTTC,CASAPGQGLWPGANVLTF
TRBV20-1,.,medium-sized,TRBJ2-5,TGCAGTGCTGCTGGCGGGGAGACCCAGTACTTC,CSAAGGETQYF
TRBV18,TRBD2,medium-sized,TRBJ2-3,TGTGCCAGCTCACCCACTAGCGGCACAGATACGCAGTATTTT,CASSPTSGTDTQYF
TRBV5-1,.,many,TRBJ2-3,TGCGCCAGCAGCTCTACAGCTAGCACAGATACGCAGTATTTT,CASSSTASTDTQYF
TRBV20-1,.,.,TRBJ2-5,TGCAGTGCTCCCCACCAAGAGACCCAGTACTTC,CSAPHQETQYF
TRBV20-1,TRBD1,many,TRBJ2-5,TGCAGTGCTAGAGGCCCGACAGGGATCGTACAAGAGACCCAGTACTTC,CSARGPTGIVQETQYF
TRBV12-3/TRBV12-4,.,many,TRBJ2-6,TGTGCCAGCAGAAACAACGGGCACGCCTTCTCCAACGTCCTGACTTTC,CASRNNGHAFSNVLTF
TRBV20-1,TRBD2,many,TRBJ2-1,TGCAGTGCTGCTCCTAGCGGGAGTAATAATGAGCAGTTCTTC,CSAAPSGSNNEQFF
TRBV7-9,.,medium-sized,TRBJ2-5,TGTGCCAGCAGCTTAGTAAGGCCGGGAGCAGAGACCCAGTACTTC,CASSLVRPGAETQYF
TRBV11-1,.,many,TRBJ2-5,TGTGCCAGCAGCGGGTGGGACGGCCAAGAGACCCAGTACTTC,CASSGWDGQETQYF
TRBV11-3,TRBD1,medium-sized,TRBJ2-1,TGTGCCAGCAGTTCGGGACAGGGTCTTCACAATGAGCAGTTCTTC,CASSSGQGLHNEQFF
TRBV2,.,many,TRBJ2-2,TGTGCCAGCAGTGAAGTTACGCCCGACGGGGAGCTGTTTTTT,CASSEVTPDGELFF
TRBV2,.,many,TRBJ1-4,TGTGCCAGCAGTGAAAGAGAAAAACTGTTTTTT,CASSEREKLFF
TRBV20-1,TRBD1,many,TRBJ2-7,TGCAGTGCTACGACAGGGTGGGAACTCGAGCAGTACTTC,CSATTGWELEQYF
TRBV20-1,.,.,TRBJ2-7,TGCAGTGCTATGAGGGGCCAGGGGGGTCCCTACGAGCAGTACTTC,CSAMRGQGGPYEQYF